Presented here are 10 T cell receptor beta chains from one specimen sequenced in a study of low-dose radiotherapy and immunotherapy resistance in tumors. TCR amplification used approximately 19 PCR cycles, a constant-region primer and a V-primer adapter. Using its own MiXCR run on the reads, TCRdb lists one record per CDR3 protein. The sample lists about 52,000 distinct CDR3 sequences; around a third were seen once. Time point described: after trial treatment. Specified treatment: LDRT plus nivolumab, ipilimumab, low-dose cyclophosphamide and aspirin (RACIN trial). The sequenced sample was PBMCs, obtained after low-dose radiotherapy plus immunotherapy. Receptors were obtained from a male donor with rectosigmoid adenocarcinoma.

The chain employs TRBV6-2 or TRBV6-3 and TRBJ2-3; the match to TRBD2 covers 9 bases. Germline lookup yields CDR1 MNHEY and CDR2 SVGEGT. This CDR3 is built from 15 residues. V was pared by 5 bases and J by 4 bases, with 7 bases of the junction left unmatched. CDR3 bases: TGTGCCAGCAGTCCTATAGCGGGGGAGTCAGATACGCAGTATTTT. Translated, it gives CASSPIAGESDTQYF.

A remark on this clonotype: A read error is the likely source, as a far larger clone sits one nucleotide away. The CDR3 DNA sequence: TGTGCCAGCAGTGAAAGAAGCGGGGGATACAATGAGCAGTACTTC. It yields the protein CASSERSGGYNEQYF. The rearrangement uses TRBV6-1 and TRBJ2-4, with 8 nucleotides matching TRBD2. Per the germline V gene, CDR1 is MNHNS and CDR2 is SASEGT. The CDR3 spans 15 residues. The V gene end was trimmed by 2 bases and the J gene end by 13 bases; junction bases not matched to a gene: 13.

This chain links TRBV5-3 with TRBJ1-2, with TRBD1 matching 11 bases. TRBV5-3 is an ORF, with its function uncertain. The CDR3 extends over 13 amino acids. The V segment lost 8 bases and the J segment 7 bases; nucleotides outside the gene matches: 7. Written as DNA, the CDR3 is TGTGCCAGCAGCCGCGGACAGGGGGCTGGCTACACCTTC. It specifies CASSRGQGAGYTF.

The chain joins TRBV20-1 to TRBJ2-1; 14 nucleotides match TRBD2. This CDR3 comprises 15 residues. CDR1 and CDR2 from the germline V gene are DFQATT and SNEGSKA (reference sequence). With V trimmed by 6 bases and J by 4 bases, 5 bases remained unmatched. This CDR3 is CSAKTSGGAYNEQFF. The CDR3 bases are TGCAGTGCGAAGACTAGCGGGGGGGCTTACAATGAGCAGTTCTTC.

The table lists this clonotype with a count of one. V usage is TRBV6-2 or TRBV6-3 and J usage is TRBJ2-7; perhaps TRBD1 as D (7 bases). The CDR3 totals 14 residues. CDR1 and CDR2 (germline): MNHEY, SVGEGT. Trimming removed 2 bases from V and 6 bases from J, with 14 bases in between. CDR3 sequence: CASSYGRRGREQYF. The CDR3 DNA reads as TGTGCCAGCAGTTACGGGCGGAGGGGGCGCGAGCAGTACTTC.

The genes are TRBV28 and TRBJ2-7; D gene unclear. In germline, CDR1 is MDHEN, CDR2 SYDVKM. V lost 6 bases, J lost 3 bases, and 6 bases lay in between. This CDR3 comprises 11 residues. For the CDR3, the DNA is TGTGCCAGCAGAGCCCTCTACGAGCAGTACTTC. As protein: CASRALYEQYF.

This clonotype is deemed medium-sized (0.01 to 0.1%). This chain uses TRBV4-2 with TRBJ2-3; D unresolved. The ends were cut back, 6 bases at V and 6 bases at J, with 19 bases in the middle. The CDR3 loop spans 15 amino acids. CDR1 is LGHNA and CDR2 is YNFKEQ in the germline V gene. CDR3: CASRATISMADTQYF. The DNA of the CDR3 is TGTGCCAGCAGGGCTACGATCTCGATGGCGGATACGCAGTATTTT.

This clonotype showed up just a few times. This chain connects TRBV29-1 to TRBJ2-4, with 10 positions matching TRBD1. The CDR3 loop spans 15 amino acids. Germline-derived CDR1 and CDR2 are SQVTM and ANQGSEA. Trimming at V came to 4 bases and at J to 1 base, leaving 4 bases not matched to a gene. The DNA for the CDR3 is TGCAGCGTTGCTTGGGGACAGGGGGCCAAAAACATTCAGTACTTC. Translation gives CSVAWGQGAKNIQYF.

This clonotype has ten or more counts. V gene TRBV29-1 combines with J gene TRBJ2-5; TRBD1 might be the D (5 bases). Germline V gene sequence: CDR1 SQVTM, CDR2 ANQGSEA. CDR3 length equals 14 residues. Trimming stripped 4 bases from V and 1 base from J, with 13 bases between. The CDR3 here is CSVGLPGAQETQYF. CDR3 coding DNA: TGCAGCGTTGGGCTCCCTGGGGCCCAAGAGACCCAGTACTTC.

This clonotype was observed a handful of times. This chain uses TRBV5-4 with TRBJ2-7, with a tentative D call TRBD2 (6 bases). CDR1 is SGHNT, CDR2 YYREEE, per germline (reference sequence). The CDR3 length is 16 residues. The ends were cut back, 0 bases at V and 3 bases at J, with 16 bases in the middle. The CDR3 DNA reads TGTGCCAGCAGCTTGGGGGCGGCGGGGAGTCACTACGAGCAGTACTTC. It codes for CASSLGAAGSHYEQYF.